The 9 T cell receptor beta chains given below trace back to one sample, sequenced in a study of cytomegalovirus exposure and HLA in healthy donors. With 60 Vbeta and 13 Jbeta primers, the PCR was carried out. Data came from immunoSEQ multiplex PCR; TCRdb stores just in-frame clones and leaves some out. The data contain approximately 150,000 clones, over 60% of them singletons. Sequencing used PBMCs. All receptors come from a middle-aged man in good health and CMV-seronegative.

The chain recombines TRBV19 with TRBJ1-5; no firm D call. V was clipped by 5 bases and J by 0 bases, with 8 bases between them. In germline, CDR1 is LNHDA, CDR2 SQIVND (reference sequence). The CDR3 sequence is 14 residues long. The CDR3 DNA is TGTGCCAGTAGTTCCCAGGTTAGCAATCAGCCCCAGCATTTT. This codes for CASSSQVSNQPQHF.

This sequence joins TRBV6-5 and TRBJ1-5; D remains ambiguous. The V gene lost 0 bases and the J gene lost 6 bases, with 12 bases spanning the gap. CDR3 length: 15 amino acids. Germline CDR1 reads MNHEY; CDR2 reads SVGAGI. The DNA of the CDR3 is TGTGCCAGCAGTTACTCGACTGATTCTGGTCAGCCCCAGCATTTT. Protein: CASSYSTDSGQPQHF.

This clone was detected only a few times. The rearrangement uses TRBV29-1 and TRBJ1-2; D might be TRBD1 (6 bases). V was cut by 4 bases and J by 2 bases, with 8 bases left in between. This CDR3 has 12 amino acids. Germline V CDR1 and CDR2: SQVTM, ANQGSEA. In DNA form, the CDR3 reads TGCAGCGTTGTTCAGGGGAACTATGGCTACACCTTC. It translates to CSVVQGNYGYTF. The variable domain in full, completed from reference TRBV29-1 and TRBJ1-2, reads SAVISQKPSRDICQRGTSLTIQCQVDSQVTMMFWYRQQPGQSLTLIATANQGSEATYESGFVIDKFPISRPNLTFSTLTVSNMSPEDSSIYLCSVVQGNYGYTFGSGTRLTVV.

This chain uses TRBV7-9 with TRBJ2-2; 7 nucleotides align to TRBD1. Looked up from germline, CDR1 is SEHNR and CDR2 is FQNEAQ (reference sequence). V lost 9 bases, J lost 5 bases, and 6 bases stayed unmatched. The CDR3 is made up of 13 amino acids. In DNA, the CDR3 is TGTGCCAGTACCAGGGGGACGACCGGGGAGCTGTTTTTT. It translates to CASTRGTTGELFF.

This chain joins TRBV6-5 and TRBJ1-3; D might be TRBD1 (6 bases). The ends were cut back, 4 bases at V and 0 bases at J, with 13 bases in the middle. This CDR3 comprises 16 residues. Germline lookup yields CDR1 MNHEY and CDR2 SVGAGI. Here the CDR3 DNA reads TGTGCCAGCAGTTTGCAGGGGAGCTCCTCTGGAAACACCATATATTTT. Translating gives CASSLQGSSSGNTIYF.

This rearrangement joins TRBV5-1 to TRBJ1-1; weak D call: TRBD1 (5 bases). V was clipped by 2 bases and J by 5 bases, with 13 bases between them. The CDR3 contains 14 residues. CDR1 is SGHRS and CDR2 is YFSETQ in the germline V gene. The CDR3 is CASSFQGTITEAFF. CDR3 sequence (DNA): TGCGCCAGCAGCTTTCAGGGTACAATTACTGAAGCTTTCTTT.

The chain is built from TRBV7-6 and TRBJ2-3, with D possibly being TRBD2 (5 bases). The V gene lost 1 base and the J gene lost 3 bases, with 14 bases spanning the gap. The CDR3 totals 16 residues. Germline CDR1 is SGHVS and CDR2 is FNYEAQ. The DNA for the CDR3 is TGTGCCAGCAGCTTAGGAAGCGGCGACGGGACAGATACGCAGTATTTT. Its translation: CASSLGSGDGTDTQYF. Supplemented by reference TRBV7-6 and TRBJ2-3, the full variable domain reads GAGVSQSPRYKVTKRGQDVALRCDPISGHVSLYWYRQALGQGPEFLTYFNYEAQQDKSGLPNDRFSAERPEGSISTLTIQRTEQRDSAMYRCASSLGSGDGTDTQYFGPGTRLTVL.

This clone appeared once. The chain employs TRBV2 and TRBJ2-7; 12 bases are shared with TRBD1. Germline V lookup: CDR1 SNHLY, CDR2 FYNNEI. The J segment lost 7 bases and the V segment lost 5 bases, leaving 6 bases of the junction unmatched. The CDR3 consists of 14 residues. This CDR3 reads CASSSGQGAREQYF. The CDR3 bases are TGTGCCAGCAGTTCGGGACAGGGGGCGCGGGAGCAGTACTTC.

The chain couples TRBV27 to TRBJ2-1; 7 bases are a match to TRBD1. This CDR3 comprises 16 residues. Germline V gene sequence: CDR1 MNHEY, CDR2 SMNVEV (reference sequence). J was trimmed by 0 bases and V by 5 bases; bases with no gene match: 7. The DNA of the CDR3 is TGTGCCAGCAGTGGATCGACAGGGAGCTCCTACAATGAGCAGTTCTTC. The encoded protein is CASSGSTGSSYNEQFF.